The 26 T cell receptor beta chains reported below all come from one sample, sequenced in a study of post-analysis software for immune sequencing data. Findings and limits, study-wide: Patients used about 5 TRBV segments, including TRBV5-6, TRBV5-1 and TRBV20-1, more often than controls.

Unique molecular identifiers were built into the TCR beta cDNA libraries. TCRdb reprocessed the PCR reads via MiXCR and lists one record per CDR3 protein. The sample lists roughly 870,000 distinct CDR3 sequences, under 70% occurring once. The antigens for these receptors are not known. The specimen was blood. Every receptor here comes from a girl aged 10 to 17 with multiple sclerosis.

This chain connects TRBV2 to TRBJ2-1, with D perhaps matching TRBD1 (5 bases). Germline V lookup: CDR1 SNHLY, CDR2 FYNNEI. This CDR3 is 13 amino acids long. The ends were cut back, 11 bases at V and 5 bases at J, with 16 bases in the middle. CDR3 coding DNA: TGTGCCGGGGCTCCATTCCAGGACAATGAGCAGTTCTTC. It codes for CAGAPFQDNEQFF. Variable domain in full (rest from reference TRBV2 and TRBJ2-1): EPEVTQTPSHQVTQMGQEVILRCVPISNHLYFYWYRQILGQKVEFLVSFYNNEISEKSEIFDDQFSVERPDGSNFTLKIRSTKLEDSAMYFCAGAPFQDNEQFFGPGTRLTVL.

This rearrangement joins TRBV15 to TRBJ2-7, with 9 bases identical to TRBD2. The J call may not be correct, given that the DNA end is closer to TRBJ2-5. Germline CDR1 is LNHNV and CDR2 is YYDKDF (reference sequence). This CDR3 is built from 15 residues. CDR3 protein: CATSSVAGEQETQYF. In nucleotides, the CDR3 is TGTGCCACCAGCAGCGTAGCGGGAGAACAAGAGACCCAGTACTTC.

The CDR3 DNA follows: TGTGCCAGCTCACCGTTACAGCCCCCAAATCAGCCCCAGCATTTT. Translation gives CASSPLQPPNQPQHF. The chain employs TRBV18 and TRBJ1-5; D call uncertain. Trimming took off 3 bases at V and 4 bases at J, with 13 bases between the two ends. Germline CDR1 reads KGHSH; CDR2 reads LQKENI. CDR3 length equals 15 residues.

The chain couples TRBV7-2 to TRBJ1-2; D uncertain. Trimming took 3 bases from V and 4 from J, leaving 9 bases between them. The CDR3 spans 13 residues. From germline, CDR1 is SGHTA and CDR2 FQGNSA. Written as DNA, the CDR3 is TGTGCCAGCAGCTTCGAGGATATCTATGGCTACACCTTC. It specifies CASSFEDIYGYTF.

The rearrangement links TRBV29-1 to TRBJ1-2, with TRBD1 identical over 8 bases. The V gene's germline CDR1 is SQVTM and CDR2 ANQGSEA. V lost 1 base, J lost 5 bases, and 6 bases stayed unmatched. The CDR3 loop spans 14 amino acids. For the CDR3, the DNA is TGCAGCGTTGAAGGGCCAGGGGGCGGGTATGGCTACACCTTC. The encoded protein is CSVEGPGGGYGYTF.

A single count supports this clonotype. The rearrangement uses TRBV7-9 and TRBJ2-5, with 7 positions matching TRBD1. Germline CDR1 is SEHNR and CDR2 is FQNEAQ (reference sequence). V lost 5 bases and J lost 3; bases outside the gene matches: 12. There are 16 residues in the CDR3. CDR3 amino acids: CASSQGVSPYKETQYF. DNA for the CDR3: TGTGCCAGCAGCCAGGGGGTCTCACCGTATAAAGAGACCCAGTACTTC.

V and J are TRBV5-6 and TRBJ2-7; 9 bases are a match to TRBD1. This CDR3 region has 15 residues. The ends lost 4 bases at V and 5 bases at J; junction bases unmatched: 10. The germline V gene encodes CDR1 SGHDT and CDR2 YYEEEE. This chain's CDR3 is CASSNGGTGRNEQYF. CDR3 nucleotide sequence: TGTGCCAGCAGCAATGGCGGGACAGGGAGGAACGAGCAGTACTTC.

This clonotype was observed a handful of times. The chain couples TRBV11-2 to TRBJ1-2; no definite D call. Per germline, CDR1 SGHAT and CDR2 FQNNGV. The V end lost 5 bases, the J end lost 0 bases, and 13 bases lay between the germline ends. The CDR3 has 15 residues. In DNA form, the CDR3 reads TGTGCCAGCAGCACGAGACACGGTTCTAACTATGGCTACACCTTC. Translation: CASSTRHGSNYGYTF.

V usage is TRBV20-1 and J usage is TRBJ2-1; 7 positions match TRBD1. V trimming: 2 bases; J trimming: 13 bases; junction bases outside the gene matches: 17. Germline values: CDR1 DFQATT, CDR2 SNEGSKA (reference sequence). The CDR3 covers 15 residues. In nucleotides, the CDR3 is TGCAGTGCTAGACTCCGGGACAGCGTCCAAGAGACCCAGTTCTTC. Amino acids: CSARLRDSVQETQFF.

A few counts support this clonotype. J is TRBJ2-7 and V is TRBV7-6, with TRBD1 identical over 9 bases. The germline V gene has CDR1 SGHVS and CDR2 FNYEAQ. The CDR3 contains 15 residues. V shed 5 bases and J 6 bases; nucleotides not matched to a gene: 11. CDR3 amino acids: CASSETGTGMAEQYF. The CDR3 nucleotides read TGTGCCAGCAGCGAGACTGGGACAGGGATGGCCGAGCAGTACTTC.

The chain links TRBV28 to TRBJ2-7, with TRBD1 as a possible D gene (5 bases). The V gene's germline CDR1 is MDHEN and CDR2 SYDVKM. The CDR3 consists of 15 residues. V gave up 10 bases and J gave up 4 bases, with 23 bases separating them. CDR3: CAISSVRQPRYEQYF. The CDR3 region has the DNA TGTGCCATCTCCTCCGTCCGACAGCCGAGGTACGAGCAGTACTTC.

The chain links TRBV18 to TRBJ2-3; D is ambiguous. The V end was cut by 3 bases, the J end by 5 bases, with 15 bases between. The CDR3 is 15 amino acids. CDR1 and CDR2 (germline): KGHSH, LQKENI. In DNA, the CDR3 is TGTGCCAGCTCACCCCCGGATCCGGCTGGAGATACGCAGTATTTT. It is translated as CASSPPDPAGDTQYF.

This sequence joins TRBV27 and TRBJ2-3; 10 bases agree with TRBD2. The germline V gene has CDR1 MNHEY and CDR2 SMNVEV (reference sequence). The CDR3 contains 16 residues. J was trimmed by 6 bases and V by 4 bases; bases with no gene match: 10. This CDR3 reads CASSSGFSGRSDTQYF. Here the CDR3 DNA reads TGTGCCAGCAGTTCCGGTTTTAGCGGGAGGTCGGATACGCAGTATTTT.

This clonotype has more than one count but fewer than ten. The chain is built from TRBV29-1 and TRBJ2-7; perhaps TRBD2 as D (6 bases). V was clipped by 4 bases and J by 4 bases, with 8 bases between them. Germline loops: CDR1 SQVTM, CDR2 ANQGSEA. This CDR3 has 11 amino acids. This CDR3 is CSVGAGYEQYF. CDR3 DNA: TGCAGCGTTGGGGCGGGGTACGAGCAGTACTTC.

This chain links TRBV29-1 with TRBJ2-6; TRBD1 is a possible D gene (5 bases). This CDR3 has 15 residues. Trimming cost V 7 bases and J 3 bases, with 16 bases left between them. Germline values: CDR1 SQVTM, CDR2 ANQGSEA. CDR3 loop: CSAEDQGLGANVLTF. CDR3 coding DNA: TGCAGCGCCGAAGATCAGGGTCTTGGGGCCAACGTCCTGACTTTC.

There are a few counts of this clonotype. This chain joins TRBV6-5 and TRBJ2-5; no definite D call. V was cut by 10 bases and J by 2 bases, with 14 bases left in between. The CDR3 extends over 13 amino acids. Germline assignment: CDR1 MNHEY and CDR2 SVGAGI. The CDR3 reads CATTRSHQETQYF. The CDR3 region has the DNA TGTGCCACCACCCGGAGCCATCAAGAGACCCAGTACTTC.

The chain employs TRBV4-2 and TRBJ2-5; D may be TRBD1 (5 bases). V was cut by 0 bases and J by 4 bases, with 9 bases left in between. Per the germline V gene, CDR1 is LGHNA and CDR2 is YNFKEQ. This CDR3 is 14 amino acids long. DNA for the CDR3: TGTGCCAGCAGCCAAGAGCGACAGCGAGAGACCCAGTACTTC. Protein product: CASSQERQRETQYF.

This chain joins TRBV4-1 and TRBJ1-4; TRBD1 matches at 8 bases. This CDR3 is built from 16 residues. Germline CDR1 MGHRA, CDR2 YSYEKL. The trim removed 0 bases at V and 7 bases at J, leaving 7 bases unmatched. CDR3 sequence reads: CASSQDRTGGSEKLFF. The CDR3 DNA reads TGCGCCAGCAGCCAAGATCGCACAGGGGGAAGTGAAAAACTGTTTTTT.

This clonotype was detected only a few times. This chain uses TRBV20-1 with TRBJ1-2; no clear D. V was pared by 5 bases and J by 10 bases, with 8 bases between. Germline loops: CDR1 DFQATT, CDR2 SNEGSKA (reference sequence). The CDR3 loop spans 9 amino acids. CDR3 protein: CSAGTPYTF. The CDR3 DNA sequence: TGCAGTGCTGGCACCCCCTACACCTTC.

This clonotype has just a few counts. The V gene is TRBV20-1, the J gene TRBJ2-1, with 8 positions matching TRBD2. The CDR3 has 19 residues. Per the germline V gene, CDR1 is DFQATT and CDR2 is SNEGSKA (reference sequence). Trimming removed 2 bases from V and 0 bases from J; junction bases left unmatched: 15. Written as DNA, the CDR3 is TGCAGTGCTAGACCCCGAAGTAGCGGGGATCCTCGCTCCTACAATGAGCAGTTCTTC. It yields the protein CSARPRSSGDPRSYNEQFF.

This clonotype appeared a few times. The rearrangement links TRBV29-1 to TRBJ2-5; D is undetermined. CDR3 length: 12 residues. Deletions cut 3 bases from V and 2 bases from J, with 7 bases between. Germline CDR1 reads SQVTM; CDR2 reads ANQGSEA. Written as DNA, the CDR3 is TGCAGCGTTGATGCGTTACAAGAGACCCAGTACTTC. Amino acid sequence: CSVDALQETQYF.

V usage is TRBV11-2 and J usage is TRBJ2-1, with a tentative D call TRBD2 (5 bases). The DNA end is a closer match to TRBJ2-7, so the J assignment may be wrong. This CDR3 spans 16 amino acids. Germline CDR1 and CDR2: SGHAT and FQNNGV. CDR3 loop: CASSPRLSASYNEQYF. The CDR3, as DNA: TGTGCCAGCAGCCCTCGACTTAGCGCATCCTACAATGAGCAGTACTTC.

CDR3: CASSPTLGTSGSRYNEQFF. The CDR3 region has the DNA TGCGCCAGCAGCCCGACCCTCGGGACTAGCGGGAGTCGTTACAATGAGCAGTTCTTC. V and J are TRBV5-1 and TRBJ2-1; 14 positions agree with TRBD2. Losses at the gene ends were 4 bases for V and 4 bases for J; bases not matched to a gene: 13. From germline, CDR1 is SGHRS and CDR2 YFSETQ. There are 19 residues in the CDR3.

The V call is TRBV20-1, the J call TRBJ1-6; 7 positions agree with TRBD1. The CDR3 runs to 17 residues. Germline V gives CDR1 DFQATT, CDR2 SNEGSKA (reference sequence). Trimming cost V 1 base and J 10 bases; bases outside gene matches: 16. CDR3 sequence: CSARALPGQTHGSPLHF. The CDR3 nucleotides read TGCAGTGCTAGAGCCCTTCCGGGACAGACGCACGGGTCACCCCTCCACTTT.

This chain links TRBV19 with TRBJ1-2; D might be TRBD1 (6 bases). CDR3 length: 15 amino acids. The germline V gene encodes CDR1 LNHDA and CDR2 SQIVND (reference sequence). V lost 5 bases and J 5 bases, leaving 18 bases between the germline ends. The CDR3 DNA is TGTGCCAGTAGTCCCGGGACACCCGAAGGGTATGGCTACACCTTC. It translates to CASSPGTPEGYGYTF.

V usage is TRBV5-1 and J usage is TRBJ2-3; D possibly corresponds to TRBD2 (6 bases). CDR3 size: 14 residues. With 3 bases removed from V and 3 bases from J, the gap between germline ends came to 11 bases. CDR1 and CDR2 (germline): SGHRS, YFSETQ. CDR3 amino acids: CASSSDGGTDTQYF. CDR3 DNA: TGCGCCAGCAGCTCGGACGGAGGGACAGATACGCAGTATTTT.